This TCR beta chain was sequenced during a study of control samples from healthy donors and cancer patients. The assay was immunoSEQ multiplex PCR, and TCRdb's table has in-frame clones only and misses some. The sample shows fewer than 100,000 clones, 82% of them seen only once. Germline V gene data show CDR1 as LNHNV and CDR2 as YYDKDF (reference sequence). The germline V and J ends were trimmed by 0 bases and 9 bases, with 9 bases remaining between them. The length of the CDR3 is 13 residues. This receptor was identified in an older woman in good health. The rearrangement joins TRBV15 to TRBJ2-1, with unresolved D. The sequenced material came from blood. CDR3: CATSRDGPFEQFF. DNA of the CDR3: TGTGCCACCAGCAGAGATGGACCGTTTGAGCAGTTCTTC.